The entry below gives a single T cell receptor beta chain sequence along with its context. Germline V gives CDR1 LGHDT, CDR2 YNNKEL (reference sequence). The germline V and J ends were trimmed by 2 bases and 4 bases, with 9 bases remaining between them. This CDR3 has 14 amino acids. The source of the sample is a study of blood T cell repertoires in COVID-19. Looking at the study overall: PBMCs, B-cell-depleted T cells, or T cells were the source of the cDNA or gDNA that made up the material.

In the original analysis: Amplification of reference gene primers provided the estimated nucleated cell counts. Clones were read by immunoSEQ multiplex PCR, and TCRdb kept only the in-frame ones, dropping some. V and J calls and clone size come straight from that table; D and trimming were deduced from the DNA. In the table there are some 300,000 clones, roughly 88% of which are singletons. The chain has TRBV3-1 (or the pseudogene TRBV3-2) and TRBJ2-1; maybe TRBD2 (6 bases). The clonotype comes from a woman in her twenties or thirties who had recovered from COVID-19. The sequencing input was peripheral blood. The chain's CDR3 is CASSQPGLYNEQFF. The CDR3 region has the DNA TGTGCCAGCAGCCAACCGGGACTTTACAATGAGCAGTTCTTC.